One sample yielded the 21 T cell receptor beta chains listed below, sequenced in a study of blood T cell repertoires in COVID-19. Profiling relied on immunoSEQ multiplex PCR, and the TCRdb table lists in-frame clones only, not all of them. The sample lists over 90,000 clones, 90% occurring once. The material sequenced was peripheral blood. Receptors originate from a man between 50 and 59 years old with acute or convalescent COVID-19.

CDR3 loop: CASSLGLYNEQFF. Written as DNA, the CDR3 is TGTGCCAGCAGCTTAGGGCTTTACAATGAGCAGTTCTTC. V is TRBV7-8 and J is TRBJ2-1, with no clear D. Germline loops: CDR1 SGHVS, CDR2 FQNEAQ. V was shortened by 1 base and J by 4 bases, with 5 bases between the two germline ends. This CDR3 comprises 13 residues.

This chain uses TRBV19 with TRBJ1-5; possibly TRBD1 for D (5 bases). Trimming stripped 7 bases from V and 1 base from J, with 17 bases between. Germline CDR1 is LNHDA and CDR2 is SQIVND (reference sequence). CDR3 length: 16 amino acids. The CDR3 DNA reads TGTGCCAGTACCTCTAAGGGGATAACGAGCAATCAGCCCCAGCATTTT. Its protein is CASTSKGITSNQPQHF.

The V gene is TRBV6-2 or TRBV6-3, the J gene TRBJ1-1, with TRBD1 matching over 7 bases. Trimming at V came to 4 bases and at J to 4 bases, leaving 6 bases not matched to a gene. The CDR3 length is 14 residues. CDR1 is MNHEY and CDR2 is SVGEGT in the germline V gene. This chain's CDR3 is CASSSWTGGTEAFF. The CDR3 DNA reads TGTGCCAGCAGTTCCTGGACAGGCGGCACTGAAGCTTTCTTT.

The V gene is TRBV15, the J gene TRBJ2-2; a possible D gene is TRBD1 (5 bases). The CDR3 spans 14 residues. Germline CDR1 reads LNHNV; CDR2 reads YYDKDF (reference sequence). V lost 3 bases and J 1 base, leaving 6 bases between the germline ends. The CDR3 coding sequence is TGTGCCACCAGCAGGGGGCGGAACACCGGGGAGCTGTTTTTT. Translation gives CATSRGRNTGELFF.

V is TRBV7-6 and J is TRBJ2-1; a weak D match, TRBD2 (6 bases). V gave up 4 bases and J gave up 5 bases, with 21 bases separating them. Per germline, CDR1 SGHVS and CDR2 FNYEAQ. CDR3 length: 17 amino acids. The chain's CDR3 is CASSSPGTLFLNNEQFF. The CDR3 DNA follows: TGTGCCAGCAGCTCGCCCGGGACTCTATTCCTTAACAATGAGCAGTTCTTC.

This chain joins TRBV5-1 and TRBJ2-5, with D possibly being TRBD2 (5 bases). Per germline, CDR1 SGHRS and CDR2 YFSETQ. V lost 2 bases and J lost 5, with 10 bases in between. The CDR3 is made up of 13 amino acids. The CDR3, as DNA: TGCGCCAGCAGCTTCGGGGAGTCGGAGACCCAGTACTTC. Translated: CASSFGESETQYF.

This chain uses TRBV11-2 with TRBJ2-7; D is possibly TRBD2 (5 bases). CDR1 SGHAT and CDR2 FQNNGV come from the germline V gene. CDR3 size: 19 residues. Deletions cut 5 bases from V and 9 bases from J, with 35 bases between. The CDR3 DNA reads TGTGCCAGCAGCCCGGGAATCGGACGGTCGGAGCGAACGCCATGGGGGCAGTACTTC. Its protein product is CASSPGIGRSERTPWGQYF. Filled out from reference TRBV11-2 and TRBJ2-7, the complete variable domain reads EAGVAQSPRYKIIEKRQSVAFWCNPISGHATLYWYQQILGQGPKLLIQFQNNGVVDDSQLPKDRFSAERLKGVDSTLKIQPAKLEDSAVYLCASSPGIGRSERTPWGQYFGPGTRLTVT.

The CDR3 loop reads CASSLSLAQETQYF. The CDR3 coding sequence is TGTGCCAGCAGCTTGTCTTTAGCTCAAGAGACCCAGTACTTC. The chain is built from TRBV5-6 and TRBJ2-5; D is unresolved. V was shortened by 1 base and J by 2 bases, with 9 bases between the two germline ends. The CDR3 sequence is 14 residues long. In germline, CDR1 is SGHDT, CDR2 YYEEEE.

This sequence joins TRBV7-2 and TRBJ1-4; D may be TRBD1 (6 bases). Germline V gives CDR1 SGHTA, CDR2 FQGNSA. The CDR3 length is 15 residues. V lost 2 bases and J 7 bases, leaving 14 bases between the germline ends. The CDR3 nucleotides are TGTGCCAGCAGCTTAACCAGGGGCGCGGGTGAAAAACTGTTTTTT. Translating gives CASSLTRGAGEKLFF.

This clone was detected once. CDR3: CASSPGGRTYNEQFF. CDR3 DNA sequence: TGTGCCAGCTCACCGGGCGGGAGGACCTACAATGAGCAGTTCTTC. V and J are TRBV18 and TRBJ2-1, with TRBD2 matching over 8 bases. The CDR3 sequence is 15 residues long. Germline CDR1 and CDR2: KGHSH and LQKENI. The junction had 3 bases not matched to a gene; V was cut back by 3 bases and J by 2 bases.

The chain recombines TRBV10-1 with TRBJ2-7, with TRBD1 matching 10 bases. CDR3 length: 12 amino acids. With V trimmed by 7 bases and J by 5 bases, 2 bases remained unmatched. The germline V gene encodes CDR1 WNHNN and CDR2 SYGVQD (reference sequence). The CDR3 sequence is CASTGQGNEQYF. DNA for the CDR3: TGCGCCAGCACGGGACAGGGGAACGAGCAGTACTTC.

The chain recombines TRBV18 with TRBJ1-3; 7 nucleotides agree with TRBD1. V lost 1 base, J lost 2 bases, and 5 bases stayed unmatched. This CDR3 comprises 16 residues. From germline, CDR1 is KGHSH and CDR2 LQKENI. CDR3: CASSPQAQGAGNTIYF. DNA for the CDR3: TGTGCCAGCTCACCACAGGCCCAGGGGGCTGGAAACACCATATATTTT.

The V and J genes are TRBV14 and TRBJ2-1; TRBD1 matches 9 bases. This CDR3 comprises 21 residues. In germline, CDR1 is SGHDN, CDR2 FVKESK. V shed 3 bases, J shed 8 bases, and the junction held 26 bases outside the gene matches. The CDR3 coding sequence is TGTGCCAGCAGCCATCAACCCGGGACAGGGAAAGAGGGCGGGAGTTCGGATGAGCAGTTCTTC. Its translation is CASSHQPGTGKEGGSSDEQFF.

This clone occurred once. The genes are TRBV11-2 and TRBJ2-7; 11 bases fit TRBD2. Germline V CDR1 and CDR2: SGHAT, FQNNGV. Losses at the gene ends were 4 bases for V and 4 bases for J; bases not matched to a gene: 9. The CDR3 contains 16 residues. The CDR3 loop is CASSSPGTSGLYEQYF. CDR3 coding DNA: TGTGCCAGCAGCTCACCCGGGACTAGCGGTCTGTACGAGCAGTACTTC.

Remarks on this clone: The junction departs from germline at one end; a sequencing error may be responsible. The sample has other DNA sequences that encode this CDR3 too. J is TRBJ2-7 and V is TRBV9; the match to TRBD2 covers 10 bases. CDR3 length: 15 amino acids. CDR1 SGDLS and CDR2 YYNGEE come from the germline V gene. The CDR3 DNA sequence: TGTGCCAGCAGCGTAGAGGAGTCGGGACTAGCGCCAACGCACTTC. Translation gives CASSVEESGLAPTHF.

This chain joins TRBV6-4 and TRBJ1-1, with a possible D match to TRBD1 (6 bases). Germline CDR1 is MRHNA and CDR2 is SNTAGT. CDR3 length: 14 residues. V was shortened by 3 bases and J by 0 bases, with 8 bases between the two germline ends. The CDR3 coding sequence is TGTGCCAGCAGTGAAACAGGGATGAACACTGAAGCTTTCTTT. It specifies CASSETGMNTEAFF.

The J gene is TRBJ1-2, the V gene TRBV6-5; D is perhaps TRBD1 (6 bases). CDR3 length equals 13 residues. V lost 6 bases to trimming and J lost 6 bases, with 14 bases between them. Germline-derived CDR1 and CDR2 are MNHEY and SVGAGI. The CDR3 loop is CASSTGTQDGYTF. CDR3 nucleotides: TGTGCCAGCAGCACCGGGACACAGGATGGCTACACCTTC.

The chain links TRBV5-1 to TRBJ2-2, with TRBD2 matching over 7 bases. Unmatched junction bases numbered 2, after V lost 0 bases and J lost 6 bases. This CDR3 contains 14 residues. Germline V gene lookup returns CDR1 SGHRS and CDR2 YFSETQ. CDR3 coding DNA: TGCGCCAGCAGCTTGGGGCTAGCGGCCGGGGAGCTGTTTTTT. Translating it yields CASSLGLAAGELFF.

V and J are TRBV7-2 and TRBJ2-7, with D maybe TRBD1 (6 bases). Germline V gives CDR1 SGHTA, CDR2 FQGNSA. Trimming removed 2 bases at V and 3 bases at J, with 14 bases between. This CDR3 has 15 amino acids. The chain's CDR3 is CASSLWGRIGYEQYF. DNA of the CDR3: TGTGCCAGCAGCTTATGGGGGCGCATCGGCTACGAGCAGTACTTC.

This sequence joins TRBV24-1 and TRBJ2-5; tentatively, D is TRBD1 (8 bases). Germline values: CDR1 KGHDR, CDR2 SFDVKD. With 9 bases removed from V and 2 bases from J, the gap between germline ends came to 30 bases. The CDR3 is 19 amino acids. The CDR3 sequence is CATLARRTGKRGWQETQYF. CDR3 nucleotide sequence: TGTGCCACCCTAGCCCGCCGGACAGGGAAGCGGGGTTGGCAAGAGACCCAGTACTTC.

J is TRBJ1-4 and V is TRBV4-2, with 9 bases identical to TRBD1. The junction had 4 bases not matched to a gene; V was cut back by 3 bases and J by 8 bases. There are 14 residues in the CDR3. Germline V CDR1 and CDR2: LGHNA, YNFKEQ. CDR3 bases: TGTGCCAGCAGCCAGGGGGACAGGGACGAAAAACTGTTTTTT. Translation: CASSQGDRDEKLFF.